This T cell receptor beta chain was captured by sequencing in a study of blood T cell repertoires in COVID-19. Study-wide context: Samples of COVID-19 (acute and convalescent) were obtained from the United States, Italy and Spain. PBMCs, B-cell-depleted T cells, or T cells were the source of the cDNA or gDNA that made up the material.

Germline CDR1 KGHDR, CDR2 SFDVKD. There are 15 residues in the CDR3. V lost 8 bases, J lost 4 bases, and 16 bases lay in between. Authors' methods: Reference gene primer amplification yielded estimated nucleated cell counts. Using immunoSEQ multiplex PCR, the repertoire was profiled, and TCRdb retains in-frame clones only, with some absent. V and J calls and clone size are given by that table; D and trimming were obtained from the DNA. The repertoire holds some 240,000 clones, with 87% as singletons. The TCR sequence derives from a man in his sixties who had recovered from COVID-19. This rearrangement joins TRBV24-1 to TRBJ1-4, with TRBD1 as a possible D gene (6 bases). The sample taken for sequencing was peripheral blood. CDR3 DNA sequence: TGTGCCACCAAACCGGGACACACTAATAATGAAAAACTGTTTTTT. Translating it yields CATKPGHTNNEKLFF.